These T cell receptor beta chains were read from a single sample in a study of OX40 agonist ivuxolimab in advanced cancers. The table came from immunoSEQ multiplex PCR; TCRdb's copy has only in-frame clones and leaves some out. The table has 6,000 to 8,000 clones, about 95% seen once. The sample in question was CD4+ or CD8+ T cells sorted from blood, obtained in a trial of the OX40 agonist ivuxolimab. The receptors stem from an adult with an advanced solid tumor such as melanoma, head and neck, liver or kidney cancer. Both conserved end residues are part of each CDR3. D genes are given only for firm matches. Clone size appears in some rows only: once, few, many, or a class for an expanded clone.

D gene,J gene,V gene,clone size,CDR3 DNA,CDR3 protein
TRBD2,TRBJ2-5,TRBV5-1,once,TGCGCCAGCAGCTGGGGACTAGCGGGGGGCACTTTCCAGTACTTC,CASSWGLAGGTFQYF
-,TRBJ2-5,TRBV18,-,TGTGCCAGCTCAGTAGACAGGCAAGAGACCCAGTACTTC,CASSVDRQETQYF
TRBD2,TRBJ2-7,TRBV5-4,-,TGTGCCAGCAGCTCCAGCGGGAGGGCCGGCAACGAGCAGTACTTC,CASSSSGRAGNEQYF
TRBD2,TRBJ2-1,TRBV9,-,TGTGCCAGCAGCGTAGCTCCTAGCGGGAGCTCCTACAATGAGCAGTTCTTC,CASSVAPSGSSYNEQFF
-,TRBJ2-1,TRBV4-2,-,TGTGCCAGCAGCCAAGATTGGGCTAGCAGGCTGTTCTTC,CASSQDWASRLFF
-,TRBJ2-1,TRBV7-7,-,TGTGCTAGCAGCTTAAAACTCCGCGGGGAGCAGTTCTTC,CASSLKLRGEQFF
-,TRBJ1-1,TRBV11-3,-,TGTGCCAGCAGCACCGGACAACCGAACACTGAAGCTTTCTTT,CASSTGQPNTEAFF
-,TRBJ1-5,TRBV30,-,TGTGCCTGGAGCCCTTCCGGGGGACAGCCCCAGCATTTT,CAWSPSGGQPQHF
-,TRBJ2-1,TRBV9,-,TGTGCCAGCAGCGTCCTCTCTAGCCATGAGCAGTTCTTC,CASSVLSSHEQFF
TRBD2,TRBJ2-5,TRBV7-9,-,TGTGCCAGCAGCTTGTTGGCTAGCGGGAGGTCGAGCCAAGAGACCCAGTACTTC,CASSLLASGRSSQETQYF
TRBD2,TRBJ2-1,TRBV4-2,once,TGTGCCAGCAGCCAGTCTAGCGGGAGCTCCTACAATGAGCAGTTCTTC,CASSQSSGSSYNEQFF
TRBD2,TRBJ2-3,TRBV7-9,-,TGTGCCAGCAGTCACGGGACTAGCGGGACAGATACGCAGTATTTT,CASSHGTSGTDTQYF
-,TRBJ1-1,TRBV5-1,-,TGCGCCAGCAGCCCATTGTCGAAGGTTGAAGCTTTCTTT,CASSPLSKVEAFF
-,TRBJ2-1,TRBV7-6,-,TGTGCCAGCAGCTTAGACCAACCGGGACATATCTACAATGAGCAGTTCTTC,CASSLDQPGHIYNEQFF
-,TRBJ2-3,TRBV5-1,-,TGCGCCAGCAGCCCCCAAGTGGCTAGCACAGATACGCAGTATTTT,CASSPQVASTDTQYF
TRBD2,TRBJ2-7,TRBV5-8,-,TGTGCCAGCAGCTTGGCCACTAGCGGGAGGGCCGAAGACGAGCAGTACTTC,CASSLATSGRAEDEQYF
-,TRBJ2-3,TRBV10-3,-,TGTGCCATCAGTGAGCCTCGGACAGAAGGAGATACGCAGTATTTT,CAISEPRTEGDTQYF
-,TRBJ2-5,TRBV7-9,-,TGTGCCAGCGCTCCAGCGAGCTTACAAGAGACCCAGTACTTC,CASAPASLQETQYF
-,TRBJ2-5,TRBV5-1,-,TGCGCCAGCAGCTCGGGCCAGACCCAGTACTTC,CASSSGQTQYF
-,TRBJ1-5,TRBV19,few,TGTGCCAGTAGTGTGGGGCGTCAGCCCCAGCATTTT,CASSVGRQPQHF
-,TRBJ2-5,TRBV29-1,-,TGCAGCGTTGACGCCGGGCGTCAAGAGACCCAGTACTTC,CSVDAGRQETQYF
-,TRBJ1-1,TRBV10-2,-,TGCGCCAGCAGTGAGTTTATAAGCACTGAAGCTTTCTTT,CASSEFISTEAFF
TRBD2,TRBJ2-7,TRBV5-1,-,TGCGCCAGCAGCTCAGGACTAGCGAGCGAGCAGTACTTC,CASSSGLASEQYF
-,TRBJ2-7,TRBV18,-,TGTGCCAGCTCACCACCGGGGACAATATACGAGCAGTACTTC,CASSPPGTIYEQYF
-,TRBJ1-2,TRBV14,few,TGTGCCAGCAGCAGGGTTACCAGCTATGGCTACACCTTC,CASSRVTSYGYTF
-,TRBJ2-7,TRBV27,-,TGTGCCAGCAGTCCCTCAGGGCTAGCCTACGAGCAGTACTTC,CASSPSGLAYEQYF
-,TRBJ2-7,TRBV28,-,TGTGCCAGCAGTTTACAATACGAGCAGTACTTC,CASSLQYEQYF
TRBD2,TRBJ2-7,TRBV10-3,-,TGTGCCATCAGTGAGTTAGCGGGAGTCGGCTCCTACGAGCAGTACTTC,CAISELAGVGSYEQYF
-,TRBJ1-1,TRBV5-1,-,TGCGCCAGCAGCTTGGTGAGGGGGGGTGAAGCTTTCTTT,CASSLVRGGEAFF
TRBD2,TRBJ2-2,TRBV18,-,TGTGCCAGCTCACCCGGACTAGCGGGAGGGTCGGCGAACACCGGGGAGCTGTTTTTT,CASSPGLAGGSANTGELFF
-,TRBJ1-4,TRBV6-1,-,TGTGCCAGCAGTGGGGGGGGGAACGAAAAACTGTTTTTT,CASSGGGNEKLFF
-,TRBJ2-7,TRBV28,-,TGTGCCAGCAGTTTAGGTGGGGTAAGCTCCTACGAGCAGTACTTC,CASSLGGVSSYEQYF
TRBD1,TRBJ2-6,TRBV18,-,TGTGCCAGCTCAGTCCCGGGACAGGGGAGTAGTGGGGCCAACGTCCTGACTTTC,CASSVPGQGSSGANVLTF
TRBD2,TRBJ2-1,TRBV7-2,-,TGTGCCAGCAGCTTCGGACTAGCGGGAGGCAGGAATGAGCAGTTCTTC,CASSFGLAGGRNEQFF
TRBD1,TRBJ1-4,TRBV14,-,TGTGCCAGCAGCCGAGACGGGACAGCAACTAATGAAAAACTGTTTTTT,CASSRDGTATNEKLFF
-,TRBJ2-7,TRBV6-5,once,TGTGCCAGCAGTTATCGGGCGGAGCCCCCCTACGAGCAGTACTTC,CASSYRAEPPYEQYF
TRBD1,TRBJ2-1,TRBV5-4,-,TGTGCCAGCAGCCTAAGACAGGGGGCGTACAATGAGCAGTTCTTC,CASSLRQGAYNEQFF
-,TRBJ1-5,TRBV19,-,TGTGCCGGCCCAGGCCAGCCCCAGCATTTT,CAGPGQPQHF
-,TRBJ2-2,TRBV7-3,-,TGTGCCAGCAGCTTAATGGTGACCGGGGAGCTGTTTTTT,CASSLMVTGELFF
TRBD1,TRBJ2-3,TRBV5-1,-,TGCGCCAGCAGCCTGACCGGGACAGCAGATACGCAGTATTTT,CASSLTGTADTQYF
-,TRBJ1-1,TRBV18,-,TGTGCCAGCTCACGGGGACTAGCAACTGAAGCTTTCTTT,CASSRGLATEAFF
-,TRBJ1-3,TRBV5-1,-,TGCGCCAGCAGCTTAGGACACAGCCGGCTCTCTGGAAACACCATATATTTT,CASSLGHSRLSGNTIYF
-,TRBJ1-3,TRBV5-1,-,TGCGCCAGCAGCCAAGGAAACACCATATATTTT,CASSQGNTIYF
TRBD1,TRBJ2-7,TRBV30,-,TGTGCCTGGAGTTCAGGACAGGGGTCCTACGAGCAGTACTTC,CAWSSGQGSYEQYF
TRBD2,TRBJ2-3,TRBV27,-,TGTGCCAGCAGTACCGGACTAGCGGGAGATACGCAGTATTTT,CASSTGLAGDTQYF
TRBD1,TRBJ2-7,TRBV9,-,TGTGCCAGCAGCGTAGGGGACAGCTCCTACGAGCAGTACTTC,CASSVGDSSYEQYF